These 28 T cell receptor beta chains were sequenced from one sample in a study of T cell repertoires in cytomegalovirus infection. No cognate antigen is known for these TCRs. Using its own MiXCR run on the reads, TCRdb lists one record per CDR3 protein. The data show about 310,000 distinct CDR3 sequences, with 25% seen just once and about 14% held by the top ten. The sequencing here drew on cultured PBMCs, taken from culture after CMV antigen stimulation. The receptors come from a human donor in good health (CMV status not recorded). Some clones in this sample may be carry-over from other donors' samples.

Many counts were recorded for this clonotype. The J gene is TRBJ2-1, the V gene TRBV6-2 or TRBV6-3; D perhaps matches TRBD1 (6 bases). V shed 6 bases and J shed 9 bases, with 12 bases lying between them. The germline V gene has CDR1 MNHEY and CDR2 SVGEGT. The CDR3 has 12 amino acids. This CDR3 is CASRPIGGEQFF. DNA for the CDR3: TGTGCCAGCAGACCGATAGGGGGTGAGCAGTTCTTC.

This chain uses TRBV4-1 with TRBJ1-3, with TRBD1 matching 10 bases. Losses at the gene ends were 5 bases for V and 1 base for J; bases not matched to a gene: 8. CDR1 and CDR2 (germline): MGHRA, YSYEKL. There are 17 residues in the CDR3. CDR3 protein: CASSSSTGGSSGNTIYF. The CDR3 nucleotides are TGCGCCAGCAGCTCCTCGACAGGGGGCAGTTCTGGAAACACCATATATTTT.

This clonotype was observed at least ten times. The chain carries TRBV7-8 and TRBJ2-7, with 8 bases fitting TRBD2. After removal of 2 bases from V and 1 base from J, the junction contained 4 bases not matched to a gene. CDR3 length: 15 residues. Germline V lookup: CDR1 SGHVS, CDR2 FQNEAQ. The CDR3 DNA follows: TGTGCCAGCAGCTTATTAGCGGGACATTCCTACGAGCAGTACTTC. It translates to CASSLLAGHSYEQYF.

At least ten counts were recorded for this clonotype. The chain has TRBV7-2 and TRBJ1-5; D is unclear. Trimming cost V 1 base and J 4 bases, with 11 bases left between them. Germline CDR1 SGHTA, CDR2 FQGNSA. The CDR3 contains 15 residues. This CDR3 reads CASSLVAAANQPQHF. The DNA of the CDR3 is TGTGCCAGCAGCTTAGTTGCGGCGGCAAATCAGCCCCAGCATTTT. Full variable domain (outside the CDR3, taken from reference TRBV7-2 and TRBJ1-5): GAGVSQSPSNKVTEKGKDVELRCDPISGHTALYWYRQSLGQGLEFLIYFQGNSAPDKSGLPSDRFSAERTGGSVSTLTIQRTQQEDSAVYLCASSLVAAANQPQHFGDGTRLSIL.

The chain links TRBV29-1 to TRBJ2-1, with 10 bases lining up with TRBD2. After removal of 7 bases from V and 4 bases from J, the junction contained 13 bases not matched to a gene. The CDR3 loop spans 16 amino acids. Germline V CDR1 and CDR2: SQVTM, ANQGSEA. The chain's CDR3 is CSAPRPTSGRYNEQFF. The DNA of the CDR3 is TGCAGCGCCCCCCGCCCGACTAGCGGGCGTTACAATGAGCAGTTCTTC.

V and J are TRBV23-1 and TRBJ1-5; D not certain. TRBV23-1 is noted as an ORF with a role that remains uncertain. Trimming removed 4 bases from V and 2 bases from J, with 18 bases in between. The CDR3 sequence is 17 residues long. CDR3 nucleotides: TGCGCCAGCAGTCGGAACGCGAGGCCTAAAGGCAATCAGCCCCAGCATTTT. Protein: CASSRNARPKGNQPQHF.

This clonotype was seen a few times. The rearrangement joins TRBV7-2 to TRBJ2-1; 7 bases line up with TRBD2. J lost 1 base, V lost 2 bases, and 5 bases had no gene match. Germline V lookup: CDR1 SGHTA, CDR2 FQGNSA. The length of the CDR3 is 16 residues. DNA for the CDR3: TGTGCCAGCAGCTTACTAGCGGCTACTTCCTACAATGAGCAGTTCTTC. Amino acids: CASSLLAATSYNEQFF.

This clonotype occurred a few times. The chain has TRBV12-3 or TRBV12-4 and TRBJ2-3; TRBD2 is a possible D gene (6 bases). There are 14 residues in the CDR3. V shed 3 bases and J shed 4 bases, with 11 bases lying between them. The CDR3 sequence: CASSLEGISDTQYF. CDR3 sequence (DNA): TGTGCCAGCAGTTTGGAGGGGATTTCAGATACGCAGTATTTT.

Concerning this clonotype itself: A much larger clone lies one base from this, so it may be a read error. The CDR3 loop is CASSSQMSYEQYF. CDR3 DNA sequence: TGTGCCAGCAGCAGTCAAATGTCCTACGAGCAGTACTTC. The chain joins TRBV7-2 to TRBJ2-7; no clear D gene. The CDR3 runs to 13 residues. Trimming shortened V by 5 bases and J by 1 base, and 9 bases separated the two germline ends. Germline V gene data show CDR1 as SGHTA and CDR2 as FQGNSA.

The sample holds a few counts of this clonotype. The V call is TRBV2, the J call TRBJ1-3; D unresolved. Germline V gene lookup returns CDR1 SNHLY and CDR2 FYNNEI. The CDR3 contains 11 residues. V dropped 10 bases and J dropped 0 bases, with 4 bases sitting between them. Here the CDR3 DNA reads TGTGCCACCTACTCTGGAAACACCATATATTTT. Translated, it gives CATYSGNTIYF.

The chain is built from TRBV6-2 or TRBV6-3 and TRBJ2-3; D remains unclear. The CDR3 is 14 amino acids. Germline V gene lookup returns CDR1 MNHEY and CDR2 SVGEGT. Trimming took 6 bases from V and 0 from J, leaving 10 bases between them. In nucleotides, the CDR3 is TGTGCCAGCAGGGTCCAGTTGAGCACAGATACGCAGTATTTT. Amino acid sequence: CASRVQLSTDTQYF.

A word on this clonotype: This CDR3 is missing its conserved last phenylalanine or tryptophan, likely due to a read error. The limits of the CDR3 on the DNA are not certain, so only TCRdb's listed CDR3 is given. This CDR3 is CSARAAGSNEQFG. The chain couples TRBV20-1 to TRBJ2-1; the DNA was not compared with TRBD2, the D call given in the table. The CDR3 is 13 amino acids in total, end residues counted. In germline, CDR1 is DFQATT, CDR2 SNEGSKA (reference sequence).

This clonotype was counted many times. V is TRBV7-2 and J is TRBJ2-2; 13 bases fit TRBD2. The germline V gene has CDR1 SGHTA and CDR2 FQGNSA. The CDR3 sequence is 16 residues long. V was clipped by 5 bases and J by 5 bases; unmatched bases: 5. The CDR3, as DNA: TGTGCCAGCAGCGAAAAGACTAGCGGGAGGACCGGGGAGCTGTTTTTT. Translated, it gives CASSEKTSGRTGELFF.

The J gene is TRBJ2-5, the V gene TRBV4-3; TRBD2 aligns across 16 bases. The CDR3 spans 17 residues. Germline assignment: CDR1 LGHNA and CDR2 YSLEER. Trimming took 3 bases from V and 5 from J; bases not matched to a gene: 6. CDR3 coding DNA: TGCGCCAGCAGCCAGGGGACTAGCGGGAGGGCAATTGAGACCCAGTACTTC. Translation: CASSQGTSGRAIETQYF.

This clonotype was detected many times. The V and J genes are TRBV11-2 and TRBJ2-1; 7 nucleotides agree with TRBD2. Germline V gene data show CDR1 as SGHAT and CDR2 as FQNNGV. V lost 1 base to trimming and J lost 5 bases; unmatched junction nucleotides: 11. The CDR3 length is 17 residues. The DNA for the CDR3 is TGTGCCAGCAGCTTAGTTTGGGGGGAGGGCCCGAACAATGAGCAGTTCTTC. Protein product: CASSLVWGEGPNNEQFF.

This clonotype occurred a few times. This chain uses TRBV6-6 with TRBJ2-7, with D tentatively TRBD2 (6 bases). The germline V gene encodes CDR1 MNHNY and CDR2 SVGAGI (reference sequence). Trimming pared 9 bases from V and 2 bases from J, leaving 20 bases between. This CDR3 contains 15 residues. CDR3 sequence reads: CASTSMGLRTYEQYF. The CDR3 DNA follows: TGTGCCAGTACATCGATGGGACTGCGAACCTACGAGCAGTACTTC.

The chain uses TRBV27 and TRBJ2-3; perhaps TRBD1 as D (5 bases). Per germline, CDR1 MNHEY and CDR2 SMNVEV (reference sequence). Trimming shortened V by 7 bases and J by 3 bases, and 11 bases separated the two germline ends. This CDR3 contains 13 residues. The CDR3 is CASKSRGTDTQYF. CDR3 sequence (DNA): TGTGCCAGCAAATCAAGGGGTACAGATACGCAGTATTTT.

A few counts support this clonotype. The chain employs TRBV4-2 and TRBJ2-3; D gene unclear. CDR1 LGHNA and CDR2 YNFKEQ come from the germline V gene. Deletions cut 4 bases from V and 2 bases from J, with 10 bases between. This CDR3 has 14 amino acids. The CDR3, as DNA: TGTGCCAGCAGCCCGCAAAGATCCACAGATACGCAGTATTTT. This translates into CASSPQRSTDTQYF.

This clonotype was counted at least ten times. The V call is TRBV7-2, the J call TRBJ1-2, with TRBD1 identical over 11 bases. Germline V CDR1 and CDR2: SGHTA, FQGNSA. V trimming: 5 bases; J trimming: 4 bases; junction bases outside the gene matches: 6. The CDR3 has 15 residues. The CDR3 bases are TGTGCCAGCAGCCCCCGGACAGGGGGCGGCTATGGCTACACCTTC. This codes for CASSPRTGGGYGYTF.

The chain combines TRBV7-8 with TRBJ1-3, with D unresolved. This CDR3 spans 14 amino acids. Germline CDR1 and CDR2: SGHVS and FQNEAQ. V dropped 5 bases and J dropped 4 bases, with 12 bases sitting between them. Here the CDR3 reads CASSLKSGGNTIYF. The DNA for the CDR3 is TGTGCCAGCAGCCTCAAGAGCGGGGGAAACACCATATATTTT.

There are a few counts of this clonotype. The chain is built from TRBV24-1 and TRBJ1-1; D is undetermined. The CDR3 totals 15 residues. The germline V and J ends were trimmed by 3 bases and 4 bases, with 14 bases remaining between them. Germline V lookup: CDR1 KGHDR, CDR2 SFDVKD. In DNA, the CDR3 is TGTGCCACCAGTGATACCAGGACGGCGGCCACTGAAGCTTTCTTT. It translates to CATSDTRTAATEAFF.

The genes are TRBV2 and TRBJ2-5, with D hard to call. The CDR3 is 13 residues long. Trimming cost V 1 base and J 1 base, with 4 bases left between them. Looked up from germline, CDR1 is SNHLY and CDR2 is FYNNEI. For the CDR3, the DNA is TGTGCCAGCAGTGAAGGGATCCAAGAGACCCAGTACTTC. Translating gives CASSEGIQETQYF.

There are many counts of this clonotype. The chain employs TRBV7-2 and TRBJ2-3; tentatively, D is TRBD1 (5 bases). Per the germline V gene, CDR1 is SGHTA and CDR2 is FQGNSA. This CDR3 region has 15 residues. Trimming took off 6 bases at V and 2 bases at J, with 15 bases between the two ends. The chain's CDR3 is CASSLWGGSTDTQYF. The CDR3 bases are TGTGCCAGCAGTCTATGGGGCGGCTCCACAGATACGCAGTATTTT.

This clonotype was observed a few times. The V and J genes are TRBV27 and TRBJ1-5; D remains unclear. Germline CDR1 and CDR2: MNHEY and SMNVEV (reference sequence). Trimming cost V 6 bases and J 0 bases, with 9 bases left between them. The CDR3 has 14 residues. In DNA, the CDR3 is TGTGCCAGCAGGATAGGATATAGCAATCAGCCCCAGCATTTT. Protein sequence: CASRIGYSNQPQHF.

This clonotype was detected only a few times. This rearrangement joins TRBV20-1 to TRBJ2-5; perhaps D is TRBD1 or TRBD2 (5 bases each). The CDR3 is made up of 16 amino acids. V gave up 5 bases and J gave up 5 bases, with 24 bases separating them. The germline V gene has CDR1 DFQATT and CDR2 SNEGSKA (reference sequence). The CDR3 region has the DNA TGCAGTGCTCTATCTCCGGGGACCCACGGGCGGGAGACCCAGTACTTC. Its protein is CSALSPGTHGRETQYF.

This clonotype is a singleton in its sample. J is TRBJ1-1 and V is TRBV29-1; no reliable D call. V dropped 5 bases and J dropped 0 bases, with 10 bases sitting between them. The length of the CDR3 is 13 residues. The germline V gene has CDR1 SQVTM and CDR2 ANQGSEA. In DNA, the CDR3 is TGCAGCGTTAAGGAGCACATGAACACTGAAGCTTTCTTT. Amino acids: CSVKEHMNTEAFF.

This clonotype was counted between two and nine times. The chain joins TRBV2 to TRBJ1-1, with D tentatively TRBD1 (6 bases). The V gene's germline CDR1 is SNHLY and CDR2 FYNNEI. The V end was cut by 7 bases, the J end by 0 bases, with 9 bases between. This CDR3 has 13 amino acids. The CDR3 here is CASKGGLNTEAFF. The DNA of the CDR3 is TGTGCCAGCAAAGGGGGACTGAACACTGAAGCTTTCTTT.

The chain uses TRBV7-2 and TRBJ2-5, with 9 bases identical to TRBD2. The V gene's germline CDR1 is SGHTA and CDR2 FQGNSA. The J segment lost 7 bases and the V segment lost 2 bases, leaving 11 bases of the junction unmatched. The CDR3 contains 16 residues. In nucleotides, the CDR3 is TGTGCCAGCAGCTTATGGCGGGAGGGTGGTCGAGGGACCCAGTACTTC. As protein: CASSLWREGGRGTQYF.